This is a list of T cell receptor beta chains from one sample in a study of cytomegalovirus exposure and HLA in healthy donors. The assay was immunoSEQ multiplex PCR, and TCRdb's table has in-frame clones only and misses some. The table shows about 110,000 clones, with around four fifths occurring only once. Material for sequencing was PBMCs. Every receptor here comes from a woman aged 40 to 55 in good health and CMV-seronegative. CDR3s include the opening cysteine and the closing phenylalanine or tryptophan. A D gene is named only where the DNA matches it firmly. Some rows mark clone size as missing; the rest say once, few, many or name a class of expanded clone.

abundance	d_gene	v_gene	j_gene	CDR3nt	CDR3aa
.	.	TRBV4-2	TRBJ2-3	TGTGCCAGCAGCCAAGGAGTGGCGGGCCCCGGGGCAGATACGCAGTATTTT	CASSQGVAGPGADTQYF
.	TRBD1	TRBV6-6	TRBJ1-1	TGTGCCAGCAGAGACAGGGGGTTTGAAGCTTTCTTT	CASRDRGFEAFF
.	TRBD1	TRBV9	TRBJ1-1	TGTGCCAGCAGCGTAGTCGAGGGGGCGTTCACTGAAGCTTTCTTT	CASSVVEGAFTEAFF
once	.	TRBV28	TRBJ2-1	TGTGCCAGCAGTTTGGGACACTTCAATGAGCAGTTCTTC	CASSLGHFNEQFF
once	.	TRBV28	TRBJ2-2	TGTGCCAGCAGGGCCCTTGATTACTATGCGGGGGAGCTGTTTTTT	CASRALDYYAGELFF
.	TRBD1	TRBV7-6	TRBJ2-4	TGTGCCAGCAGCTTGGGGACAGGGAAAAACATTCAGTACTTC	CASSLGTGKNIQYF
.	TRBD1	TRBV4-2	TRBJ1-6	TGTGCCAGCAGCCAACAAGGACAGGGGGCTCCCAATTCACCCCTCCACTTT	CASSQQGQGAPNSPLHF
.	.	TRBV19	TRBJ1-5	TGTGCCAGTAGCCACGCCACCAGGGTCGACCAGCCCCAGCATTTT	CASSHATRVDQPQHF
.	.	TRBV19	TRBJ1-2	TGTGCCAGTAGTATTTTAGGGACTGTCTATGGCTACACCTTC	CASSILGTVYGYTF
few	.	TRBV4-2	TRBJ2-7	TGTGCCAGCAGTCGAATTGCGGACGAGCAGTACTTC	CASSRIADEQYF
.	.	TRBV6-1	TRBJ2-5	TGTGCCAGCAGTGACAACTCAGGAGAGACCCAGTACTTC	CASSDNSGETQYF
few	.	TRBV7-2	TRBJ1-4	TGTGCCAGCAGCTCCAGGGCTGGGGCAACTAATGAAAAACTGTTTTTT	CASSSRAGATNEKLFF
.	.	TRBV11-2	TRBJ2-5	TGTGCCACAGGGGTAGAAGAGACCCAGTACTTC	CATGVEETQYF
.	TRBD2	TRBV6-6	TRBJ2-1	TGTGCCAGCAGTTGGCGGGAGTATCATGAGCAGTTCTTC	CASSWREYHEQFF
.	.	TRBV29-1	TRBJ2-4	TGCAGCGTGAAGGACTACCAAAACATTCAGTACTTC	CSVKDYQNIQYF
.	.	TRBV7-9	TRBJ1-1	TGTGCCAGCAGCTGGGGGCCGAACACTGAAGCTTTCTTT	CASSWGPNTEAFF
.	.	TRBV7-2	TRBJ2-1	TGTGCCAGCAGCTTAAGCGGTTTCTCCTACAATGAGCAGTTCTTC	CASSLSGFSYNEQFF
.	.	TRBV4-1	TRBJ1-2	TGCGCCAGCAGCCAAGAGCATAGTCCGAACTATGGCTACACCTTC	CASSQEHSPNYGYTF
.	TRBD2	TRBV25-1	TRBJ2-5	TGTGCCAGCAGTGAAGCCGCTAGCGGGAGGTCGCTCGGGGAGACCCAGTACTTC	CASSEAASGRSLGETQYF
.	.	TRBV4-2	TRBJ1-2	TGTGCCAGCAGCCCAATCATGGACAGAAAGTATGGCTACACCTTC	CASSPIMDRKYGYTF
few	.	TRBV7-2	TRBJ2-7	TGTGCCAGCAGCGTAACGGGCCGGAGGGACGAGCAGTACTTC	CASSVTGRRDEQYF
.	.	TRBV6-1	TRBJ1-4	TGTGCCAGCAGTCGCCTAGCCCGGTGGGATGAAAAACTGTTTTTT	CASSRLARWDEKLFF
.	TRBD1	TRBV10-3	TRBJ2-7	TGTGCCATCAGTGTCGGACAGGATAGCCACGAGCAGTACTTC	CAISVGQDSHEQYF
few	TRBD1	TRBV6-4	TRBJ2-1	TGTGCCAGCAGTAAATCCGGACAGGCGGCTTTGGAGCAGTTCTTC	CASSKSGQAALEQFF
.	.	TRBV9	TRBJ2-4	TGTGCCAGCAGCCCTGGATGGGAGGACATTCAGTACTTC	CASSPGWEDIQYF
.	TRBD2	TRBV7-3	TRBJ2-1	TGTGCCAGCAGCTTATCCAGCGGGAGACCTTACAATGAGCAGTTCTTC	CASSLSSGRPYNEQFF
.	.	TRBV10-2	TRBJ2-7	TGCGCCGGAGGGAGGTCAACCTACGAGCAGTACTTC	CAGGRSTYEQYF
.	.	TRBV6-1	TRBJ2-1	TGTGCCAGCAGTGTGGGGGGAAACCAAGCTTACAATGAGCAGTTCTTC	CASSVGGNQAYNEQFF
once	.	TRBV5-6	TRBJ2-7	TGTGCCAGCAGCTTGACAATCGACGAGCAGTACTTC	CASSLTIDEQYF
.	.	TRBV7-9	TRBJ2-2	TGTGCCAGCGGGCCAGGGAACACCGGGGAGCTGTTTTTT	CASGPGNTGELFF
.	TRBD2	TRBV9	TRBJ2-1	TGTGCCAGCAGCTTAACTAGCGGGAGCATAAGCCATGAGCAGTTCTTC	CASSLTSGSISHEQFF
few	.	TRBV18	TRBJ2-5	TGTGCCAGCTCACCACCTACGGGTCTCCAAGAGACCCAGTACTTC	CASSPPTGLQETQYF
.	TRBD2	TRBV11-2	TRBJ2-5	TGTGCCAGCAGCTCGCGACTAGCGGGGGCCGAGACCCAGTACTTC	CASSSRLAGAETQYF
.	TRBD1	TRBV5-1	TRBJ2-1	TGCGCCAGCAGCTTGGATTCACAGGGGGGCAAGGAGCAGTTCTTC	CASSLDSQGGKEQFF
.	TRBD1	TRBV2	TRBJ2-7	TGTGCCAGCAGTGGGGGGACAGGGGGCAATTCCTACGAGCAGTACTTC	CASSGGTGGNSYEQYF
.	TRBD2	TRBV18	TRBJ2-5	TGTGCCAGCTCACCCGCTAGCGGGGGGCAAGAGACCCAGTACTTC	CASSPASGGQETQYF
.	.	TRBV20-1	TRBJ2-1	TGCAGTGCTTGGGGACTTAATGAGCAGTTCTTC	CSAWGLNEQFF
.	TRBD2	TRBV27	TRBJ2-1	TGTGCCAGCAGTTTAAGGACTAGCGGAGGCAGGTCTTACTCCTACAATGAGCAGTTCTTC	CASSLRTSGGRSYSYNEQFF
.	TRBD2	TRBV6-1	TRBJ2-1	TGTGCCAGCAGCCCGGGACTAGCAAGAGTGATGGAGCAGTTCTTC	CASSPGLARVMEQFF
few	.	TRBV30	TRBJ1-1	TGTGCCTGGAGGCGGACTACGAACACTGAAGCTTTCTTT	CAWRRTTNTEAFF
.	TRBD2	TRBV2	TRBJ2-7	TGTGCCAGCACTGGGAGGGCCGACTTTCCGACCTACGAGCAGTACTTC	CASTGRADFPTYEQYF
.	.	TRBV11-2	TRBJ1-6	TGTGCCAGCAGATTCACACCCCGATGGAATTCACCCCTCCACTTT	CASRFTPRWNSPLHF
.	.	TRBV9	TRBJ2-5	TGTGCCAGCAGCGTAACTAAGGGGGGGCAGGAGACCCAGTACTTC	CASSVTKGGQETQYF
few	TRBD2	TRBV7-7	TRBJ2-1	TGTGCTAGCAGCTTAGCGGGAGTTTCAAATGAGCAGTTCTTC	CASSLAGVSNEQFF
few	TRBD2	TRBV4-1	TRBJ2-3	TGCGCCAGCAGCGAGGGACTAGCGGCTCCCGATACGCAGTATTTT	CASSEGLAAPDTQYF
.	.	TRBV2	TRBJ1-5	TGTGCCAGCAGATCAAGGGGCGGTCAGCCCCAGCATTTT	CASRSRGGQPQHF
.	TRBD2	TRBV5-1	TRBJ2-3	TGCGCCAGCAGCTGGAAGCGGGGAGCAGATACGCAGTATTTT	CASSWKRGADTQYF